This TCR beta chain was recovered during a study of shared clonotypes between healthy human individuals. On the study more broadly: CD4 naive and CD4 memory each took three plates per donor, while CD8 naive took two and CD8 memory one. Findings of the study overall: Generally, naive subsets (rather than memory subsets) showed larger estimated richness.

Only CD45RO-negative cells positively selected for CCR7 counted as naive CD8 cells, so terminally differentiated effector memory CD45RA+ cells were excluded. Those who donated, Caucasian adults without exception, all lived in Nashville, Tennessee. CDR1 and CDR2 from the germline V gene are SGHDT and YYEEEE. V shed 4 bases and J shed 5 bases, with 16 bases lying between them. The CDR3 runs 14 residues. Details on this clone: Its antigen is as yet unknown.

Sorted-subset replicate PCRs used 200 ng of genomic DNA. This amount corresponded to approximately 30,000 T cell genomes. The data were produced by immunoSEQ multiplex PCR, yet TCRdb's version contains in-frame clones alone and is incomplete. The sample lists more than 550,000 clones; 92% were seen once. This clonotype was obtained from a man aged 25 to 40 in good health. This chain links TRBV5-6 with TRBJ2-7, with a possible D match to TRBD1 (5 bases). Sample: naive CD8+ T cells sorted from blood. CDR3 residues: CASSKRQGTHEQYF. CDR3 bases: TGTGCCAGCAGCAAGCGCCAGGGTACCCACGAGCAGTACTTC.